This T cell receptor (beta chain) was identified in a study of blood T cell repertoires in COVID-19. Per the original methods: Cell counts per sample came from amplifying reference gene primers. The repertoire was sequenced with immunoSEQ multiplex PCR; TCRdb's copy has only in-frame clones and lacks some. That table gives V, J and clone size, and the DNA gave D and trimming. The sample carries over 130,000 clones, 90% recorded once. From germline, CDR1 is SGHAT and CDR2 FQNNGV. The J segment lost 7 bases and the V segment lost 4 bases, leaving 8 bases of the junction unmatched. This CDR3 has 16 amino acids.

The chain recombines TRBV11-2 with TRBJ1-6, with TRBD1 matching 9 bases. Input material: peripheral blood. This receptor was obtained from a woman of 80 years or more with acute or convalescent COVID-19. CDR3 protein: CASSSGQGGSNSPLHF. DNA of the CDR3: TGTGCCAGCAGCTCGGGACAGGGAGGAAGCAATTCACCCCTCCACTTT.